Presented here are 27 T cell receptor beta chains from one specimen sequenced in a study of T-cell reconstitution after alpha-beta-depleted transplantation in children. Unique molecular identifiers were used to barcode this TCRbeta library. TCRdb reprocessed the PCR reads with MiXCR, giving one entry per CDR3 protein. Among 32,000 or so distinct CDR3 sequences listed, 6% to 8.5% were seen once. These receptors are not linked to any known antigen. Study-level findings and limits: Reportedly, alpha-beta T cells present about two months post-transplant originated from several hundred expanded clones of graft origin.

The sequencing here drew on peripheral blood, taken 60 days after TCRalphabeta/CD19-depleted stem cell transplant. The source is a child younger than two who had a stem cell transplant for acute myeloid leukemia, so the T cells may come from the graft donor.

This clonotype was seen more than once but under ten times. V and J are TRBV18 and TRBJ2-4; 7 positions agree with TRBD2. The germline CDR1 and CDR2 sequences are KGHSH and LQKENI. The CDR3 consists of 16 residues. The J segment lost 3 bases and the V segment lost 3 bases, leaving 8 bases of the junction unmatched. This chain's CDR3 is CASSPIRGGVKNIQYF. The CDR3 nucleotides are TGTGCCAGCTCACCGATCCGGGGAGGGGTCAAAAACATTCAGTACTTC.

This clonotype was picked up many times. The chain has TRBV5-1 and TRBJ2-5; 7 bases fit TRBD1. V dropped 1 base and J dropped 3; count of bases not matched to a gene: 3. The CDR3 is made up of 14 amino acids. Germline V gene sequence: CDR1 SGHRS, CDR2 YFSETQ. In DNA form, the CDR3 reads TGCGCCAGCAGCTTGCTGGGACAGAAAGAGACCCAGTACTTC. This encodes CASSLLGQKETQYF.

This clonotype was seen at least ten times. V and J are TRBV6-5 and TRBJ1-2; the D gene is possibly TRBD1 (5 bases). V was cut by 0 bases and J by 5 bases, with 10 bases left in between. CDR1 and CDR2 from the germline V gene are MNHEY and SVGAGI. This CDR3 is built from 14 residues. The CDR3 reads CASSYSGTSYGYTF. The CDR3, as DNA: TGTGCCAGCAGTTACTCAGGGACGTCTTATGGCTACACCTTC.

This clonotype was counted ten times or more. The rearrangement joins TRBV9 to TRBJ1-2; possibly TRBD1 for D (5 bases). CDR1 is SGDLS and CDR2 is YYNGEE in the germline V gene. V lost 3 bases to trimming and J lost 4 bases, with 13 bases between them. The CDR3 length is 14 residues. CDR3 DNA sequence: TGTGCCAGCAGCGCGACAGAGGCCCTCTATGGCTACACCTTC. Protein sequence: CASSATEALYGYTF.

This clonotype occurred many times. The V and J genes are TRBV4-3 and TRBJ1-1; D gene uncertain. The V gene lost 1 base and the J gene lost 5 bases, with 14 bases spanning the gap. The CDR3 has 15 amino acids. The germline CDR1 and CDR2 sequences are LGHNA and YSLEER. The CDR3 coding sequence is TGCGCCAGCAGCCAAGGTTCCGGGATGGGGACTGAAGCTTTCTTT. Its protein product is CASSQGSGMGTEAFF.

This clonotype was seen ten or more times. V is TRBV15 and J is TRBJ1-5, with D perhaps matching TRBD1 (5 bases). CDR1 and CDR2 from the germline V gene are LNHNV and YYDKDF (reference sequence). Trimming pared 4 bases from V and 1 base from J, leaving 8 bases between. The CDR3 consists of 14 residues. The CDR3 sequence: CATSTGTSNQPQHF. CDR3 sequence (DNA): TGTGCCACCAGCACAGGGACGAGCAATCAGCCCCAGCATTTT. Looking up the rest from reference TRBV15 and TRBJ1-5 gives the full variable domain: DAMVIQNPRYQVTQFGKPVTLSCSQTLNHNVMYWYQQKSSQAPKLLFHYYDKDFNNEADTPDNFQSRRPNTSFCFLDIRSPGLGDTAMYLCATSTGTSNQPQHFGDGTRLSIL.

This clonotype was counted many times. The rearrangement joins TRBV15 to TRBJ1-3; 7 bases line up with TRBD1. J lost 7 bases, V lost 3 bases, and 15 bases had no gene match. Germline CDR1 LNHNV, CDR2 YYDKDF (reference sequence). The CDR3 runs to 17 residues. CDR3 nucleotide sequence: TGTGCCACCAGCAGTATACCCGGGACAGCTGTGGACAACACCATATATTTT. Translating it yields CATSSIPGTAVDNTIYF.

The chain recombines TRBV10-3 with TRBJ2-5; no clear D gene. CDR1 and CDR2 from the germline V gene are ENHRY and SYGVKD. V was clipped by 6 bases and J by 1 base, with 21 bases between them. CDR3 length: 17 amino acids. The CDR3 DNA sequence: TGTGCCATCAGCGGAACACTTGGACGGAAAATCCAAGAGACCCAGTACTTC. Translated, it gives CAISGTLGRKIQETQYF.

This clonotype was detected many times. The chain recombines TRBV4-3 with TRBJ2-7; either TRBD1 or TRBD2 may supply D (5 bases each). The CDR3 extends over 14 amino acids. Trimming took off 5 bases at V and 0 bases at J, with 11 bases between the two ends. In germline, CDR1 is LGHNA, CDR2 YSLEER. CDR3 nucleotide sequence: TGCGCCAGCAGCTGGGGACGGAGCTCCTACGAGCAGTACTTC. Protein product: CASSWGRSSYEQYF.

By share of the sample, this clonotype is medium-sized. CDR3 in DNA: TGCGCCAGCAGCCCCCAGGGCGGCTACGAGCAGTACTTC. Protein sequence: CASSPQGGYEQYF. The J gene is TRBJ2-7, the V gene TRBV5-1; TRBD1 might be the D (5 bases). Germline assignment: CDR1 SGHRS and CDR2 YFSETQ. V was pared by 4 bases and J by 3 bases, with 11 bases between. The CDR3 extends over 13 amino acids.

This clonotype was seen repeatedly, ten times or more. V is TRBV6-5 and J is TRBJ1-1; maybe TRBD1 (6 bases). The length of the CDR3 is 15 residues. CDR1 is MNHEY and CDR2 is SVGAGI in the germline V gene. The V end was cut by 7 bases, the J end by 1 base, with 16 bases between. The CDR3 coding sequence is TGTGCCAGCACCTCTTTCGGGGGCGGGAACACTGAAGCTTTCTTT. This gives the protein CASTSFGGGNTEAFF.

In its sample, this clonotype was seen many times. V is TRBV28 and J is TRBJ1-2; 10 positions agree with TRBD1. With V trimmed by 7 bases and J by 8 bases, 7 bases remained unmatched. CDR1 and CDR2 (germline): MDHEN, SYDVKM. The CDR3 is 13 amino acids. The CDR3 coding sequence is TGTGCCAGCACCGAAGACAGGGGGCTAGGCTACACCTTC. Encoded protein: CASTEDRGLGYTF.

In its sample, this clonotype was seen many times. The chain has TRBV28 and TRBJ2-4, with unresolved D. The germline V gene has CDR1 MDHEN and CDR2 SYDVKM. With 3 bases removed from V and 3 bases from J, the gap between germline ends came to 9 bases. The CDR3 runs 14 residues. CDR3 sequence reads: CASSFPRYKNIQYF. CDR3 coding DNA: TGTGCCAGCAGTTTCCCTAGGTACAAAAACATTCAGTACTTC.

Regarding this clonotype: Since a much larger clone is just one base distant, this may be a read error. In DNA form, the CDR3 reads TGTGCCAGCAGCCCAATATCCGAACTAGCGTATAGCACAGATACGCAGTATTTT. It encodes CASSPISELAYSTDTQYF. V is TRBV3-1 and J is TRBJ2-3; 7 nucleotides agree with TRBD2. Unmatched junction bases numbered 13, after V lost 4 bases and J lost 0 bases. The CDR3 contains 18 residues. Germline CDR1 and CDR2: LGHDT and YNNKEL (reference sequence).

This clonotype was found many times. The gene calls are TRBV11-2 and TRBJ2-5; the D is unclear. With 5 bases removed from V and 2 bases from J, the gap between germline ends came to 18 bases. The CDR3 consists of 16 residues. Germline values: CDR1 SGHAT, CDR2 FQNNGV. Here the CDR3 reads CASSAYSSPVQETQYF. Here the CDR3 DNA reads TGTGCCAGCAGCGCCTACTCAAGCCCCGTACAAGAGACCCAGTACTTC.

This clonotype has at least ten counts. The rearrangement joins TRBV6-5 to TRBJ1-1; D is ambiguous. Trimming cost V 6 bases and J 0 bases, with 8 bases left between them. The CDR3 sequence is 13 residues long. Germline lookup yields CDR1 MNHEY and CDR2 SVGAGI. The CDR3 DNA sequence: TGTGCCAGCAGCTCGACACTGAACACTGAAGCTTTCTTT. Translated: CASSSTLNTEAFF.

This clonotype was found many times. V and J are TRBV2 and TRBJ1-5, with 12 bases aligning to TRBD1. The CDR3 is 17 amino acids. Trimming removed 4 bases from V and 0 bases from J; junction bases left unmatched: 4. CDR1 and CDR2 from the germline V gene are SNHLY and FYNNEI. The CDR3 is CASSGGQGAYSNQPQHF. The CDR3 region has the DNA TGTGCCAGCAGTGGGGGACAGGGGGCGTATAGCAATCAGCCCCAGCATTTT.

This clonotype has ten or more counts. The chain joins TRBV7-2 to TRBJ2-7; D might be TRBD2 (5 bases). Germline V lookup: CDR1 SGHTA, CDR2 FQGNSA. Between the trimmed V and J ends, which lost 2 bases and 0 bases, there was a span of 14 bases. The CDR3 runs 16 residues. In nucleotides, the CDR3 is TGTGCCAGCAGCTTACTCGGACTTTCAAGCTCCTACGAGCAGTACTTC. This sequence encodes CASSLLGLSSSYEQYF.

This clonotype appeared many times. This sequence joins TRBV7-2 and TRBJ2-7, with a tentative D call TRBD1 (6 bases). This CDR3 spans 13 amino acids. Trimming removed 5 bases at V and 2 bases at J, with 10 bases between. Germline loops: CDR1 SGHTA, CDR2 FQGNSA. CDR3 sequence reads: CASSLGTTYEQYF. CDR3 bases: TGTGCCAGCAGCCTTGGGACAACCTACGAGCAGTACTTC.

Many counts were recorded for this clonotype. V gene TRBV28 combines with J gene TRBJ2-2; D is uncertain. CDR1 and CDR2 (germline): MDHEN, SYDVKM. V dropped 3 bases and J dropped 2 bases, with 13 bases sitting between them. This CDR3 is 16 amino acids long. The CDR3 sequence: CASSFRTRSNTGELFF. The CDR3 DNA reads as TGTGCCAGCAGTTTCCGGACGAGGTCCAACACCGGGGAGCTGTTTTTT.

This clonotype has at least ten counts. The rearrangement links TRBV4-3 to TRBJ1-1, with D possibly TRBD1 on 5 matching bases. This CDR3 has 15 amino acids. Per germline, CDR1 LGHNA and CDR2 YSLEER. With 0 bases removed from V and 3 bases from J, the gap between germline ends came to 11 bases. CDR3 region: CASSQDWGGYTEAFF. CDR3 nucleotide sequence: TGCGCCAGCAGCCAAGATTGGGGGGGATACACTGAAGCTTTCTTT.

In this sample, this clonotype turned up many times. This chain links TRBV10-3 with TRBJ2-7, with D possibly TRBD2 on 6 matching bases. Germline V gene sequence: CDR1 ENHRY, CDR2 SYGVKD. There are 14 residues in the CDR3. Trimming took off 1 base at V and 5 bases at J, with 12 bases between the two ends. CDR3 in amino acids: CAISELGEADEQYF. CDR3 sequence (DNA): TGTGCCATCAGTGAGTTGGGGGAGGCGGACGAGCAGTACTTC.

This clonotype was seen at least ten times. This chain links TRBV20-1 with TRBJ1-1, with D perhaps matching TRBD1 (5 bases). V was clipped by 7 bases and J by 1 base, with 25 bases between them. Germline CDR1 reads DFQATT; CDR2 reads SNEGSKA (reference sequence). This CDR3 comprises 17 residues. CDR3 protein: CSGGGSLGSHRNTEAFF. The CDR3 DNA reads as TGCAGTGGGGGCGGGAGTCTCGGAAGCCATAGGAACACTGAAGCTTTCTTT.

This clonotype was picked up many times. The chain joins TRBV12-3 or TRBV12-4 to TRBJ2-5; no definite D call. Trimming cost V 5 bases and J 0 bases, with 10 bases left between them. This CDR3 has 14 amino acids. The CDR3 DNA sequence: TGTGCCAGCAGTCGTCGGGCGTACCAAGAGACCCAGTACTTC. Residues: CASSRRAYQETQYF.

This clonotype showed up many times. V usage is TRBV28 and J usage is TRBJ1-5; 7 bases map to TRBD1. Germline assignment: CDR1 MDHEN and CDR2 SYDVKM. Germline trimming cut 6 bases from V and 7 bases from J; bases unmatched to any gene: 12. The CDR3 is 15 residues long. The CDR3, as DNA: TGTGCCAGCAGATTCCGGGACAGCGCCCGGCAGCCCCAGCATTTT. Residues: CASRFRDSARQPQHF. Combining the CDR3 with reference TRBV28 and TRBJ1-5 gives the whole variable domain DVKVTQSSRYLVKRTGEKVFLECVQDMDHENMFWYRQDPGLGLRLIYFSYDVKMKEKGDIPEGYSVSREKKERFSLILESASTNQTSMYLCASRFRDSARQPQHFGDGTRLSIL.

This clonotype has a count of ten or more. The chain joins TRBV5-6 to TRBJ1-1, with 9 bases aligning to TRBD1. Germline-derived CDR1 and CDR2 are SGHDT and YYEEEE. The CDR3 is 14 amino acids. V dropped 3 bases and J dropped 4; count of bases not matched to a gene: 4. CDR3 loop: CASSYRGRVTEAFF. The DNA for the CDR3 is TGTGCCAGCAGCTACAGGGGGCGCGTCACTGAAGCTTTCTTT.

Ten or more counts support this clonotype. The chain is built from TRBV20-1 and TRBJ1-5, with 7 bases fitting TRBD1. With 4 bases clipped from V and 3 bases from J, the junction kept 3 bases outside the gene matches. Looked up from germline, CDR1 is DFQATT and CDR2 is SNEGSKA (reference sequence). The CDR3 is made up of 13 amino acids. CDR3 residues: CSAKTGLNQPQHF. CDR3 bases: TGCAGTGCTAAGACAGGGCTCAATCAGCCCCAGCATTTT.